The clone carrying this T cell receptor beta chain was counted between two and nine times. The target antigen is unknown. These data are taken from a study of T cells after yellow fever vaccination. Study details: It was SMART-Seq v4 Ultra Low Input that prepared the fractions with low cell numbers. Study conclusions and caveats: Clones from primary vaccination mostly reappeared after the booster (about 97% CD4, less than 90% CD8). Clonotypes shared by both compartments, CD4 and CD8, made up a small share.

The length of the CDR3 is 13 residues. V was shortened by 3 bases and J by 10 bases, with 10 bases between the two germline ends. Germline V CDR1 and CDR2: PRHDT, FYEKMQ (reference sequence). Conversion of TCR transcripts into cDNA relied on 5'RACE template switching, which added a universal primer site and UMIs. TCRdb re-analysed the 5' RACE reads in MiXCR, keeping a single row per CDR3 protein. The repertoire consists of a few hundred thousand distinct CDR3 sequences, with roughly 4% occurring once and the leading ten covering 20% to 30%. The V call is TRBV13, the J call TRBJ2-6; D gene ambiguous. This specimen consisted of PBMCs, obtained on the day of the yellow fever booster vaccination. The receptor was isolated from a man aged 18 to 30 who received the YFV17D yellow fever vaccine. The CDR3 sequence is CASSFRFTNVLTF. CDR3 nucleotides: TGTGCCAGCAGCTTTCGGTTTACTAACGTCCTGACTTTC.